This TCR beta chain was retrieved from a study of T cell responses to AZD1222 COVID-19 vaccine. Background on the study: Recipients boosted at about 4 weeks or about 12 weeks are pooled.

To note about this clone: Its specificity is unknown.

Looked up from germline, CDR1 is LNHDA and CDR2 is SQIVND (reference sequence). The CDR3 runs 14 residues. Between the trimmed V and J ends, which lost 7 bases and 3 bases, there was a span of 10 bases. Study-wide results and limits: Per reports, nearly half of all spike-specific TCRs target regions that are unmutated in variants.

Sequencing was performed with immunoSEQ multiplex PCR; in TCRdb, only in-frame clones are kept and a portion is missing. The sample holds 110,000 to 150,000 clones; 80% to 90% are singletons and the top ten take over 7%. V usage is TRBV19 and J usage is TRBJ2-6, with D possibly being TRBD2 (6 bases). The sample here was peripheral blood, taken on day 0 of AZD1222 vaccination. The TCR comes from an adult in good health. This CDR3 is CASNLGGGANVLTF. In DNA, the CDR3 is TGTGCCAGTAACCTGGGGGGTGGGGCCAACGTCCTGACTTTC.